The 23 T cell receptor beta chains reported below all come from one sample, sequenced in a study of shared clonotypes between healthy human individuals. Only CD45RO-negative cells positively selected for CCR7 counted as naive CD8 cells, so terminally differentiated effector memory CD45RA+ cells were excluded. Method: immunoSEQ multiplex PCR; TCRdb's copy keeps in-frame clones and lacks some. This table has about 2,100,000 clones, about 93% appearing once. The sample consisted of naive CD8+ T cells from PBMCs. These receptors were taken from a man aged 18 to 29 in good health. Some clones in this sample may be carry-over from other donors' samples.

The J gene is TRBJ2-6, the V gene TRBV28; D may be TRBD1 (6 bases). Germline V gene data show CDR1 as MDHEN and CDR2 as SYDVKM. The V end lost 4 bases, the J end lost 2 bases, and 6 bases lay between the germline ends. This CDR3 spans 14 amino acids. In DNA, the CDR3 is TGTGCCAGCAGTTGGGACACTGGGGCCAACGTCCTGACTTTC. Translating gives CASSWDTGANVLTF. Variable domain in full (rest from reference TRBV28 and TRBJ2-6): DVKVTQSSRYLVKRTGEKVFLECVQDMDHENMFWYRQDPGLGLRLIYFSYDVKMKEKGDIPEGYSVSREKKERFSLILESASTNQTSMYLCASSWDTGANVLTFGAGSRLTVL.

V usage is TRBV9 and J usage is TRBJ2-5, with a possible D match to TRBD1 (6 bases). The CDR3 consists of 16 residues. Trimming stripped 0 bases from V and 5 bases from J, with 17 bases between. Germline CDR1 reads SGDLS; CDR2 reads YYNGEE. CDR3 sequence (DNA): TGTGCCAGCAGCGTAGGGGGGCAGGGAAGTAGGGAGACCCAGTACTTC. Its translation is CASSVGGQGSRETQYF.

The rearrangement links TRBV29-1 to TRBJ1-1, with D perhaps matching TRBD1 (5 bases). In germline, CDR1 is SQVTM, CDR2 ANQGSEA. This CDR3 contains 14 residues. V was shortened by 3 bases and J by 2 bases, with 13 bases between the two germline ends. CDR3 sequence (DNA): TGCAGCGTTGAGATATCCGGGGGAAACACTGAAGCTTTCTTT. This translates into CSVEISGGNTEAFF. Based on the CDR3 plus reference TRBV29-1 and TRBJ1-1, the full variable domain is SAVISQKPSRDICQRGTSLTIQCQVDSQVTMMFWYRQQPGQSLTLIATANQGSEATYESGFVIDKFPISRPNLTFSTLTVSNMSPEDSSIYLCSVEISGGNTEAFFGQGTRLTVV.

This clone was seen only once. The chain employs TRBV9 and TRBJ2-3; 7 nucleotides match TRBD1. Germline values: CDR1 SGDLS, CDR2 YYNGEE. The CDR3 runs 16 residues. Trimming removed 4 bases from V and 6 bases from J; junction bases left unmatched: 14. The CDR3 reads CASSPTTGKATDTQYF. CDR3 in DNA: TGTGCCAGCAGCCCCACGACAGGGAAGGCGACGGATACGCAGTATTTT.

This clone came up a few times. The rearrangement uses TRBV5-1 and TRBJ1-3, with TRBD1 identical over 7 bases. Germline CDR1 reads SGHRS; CDR2 reads YFSETQ. With 4 bases clipped from V and 4 bases from J, the junction kept 5 bases outside the gene matches. CDR3 length: 14 amino acids. The CDR3 DNA is TGCGCCAGCAGCCCAGGGGGGCGCGGAAACACCATATATTTT. Residues: CASSPGGRGNTIYF.

As regards this clone: Other DNA sequences in this specimen translate into the identical CDR3. The chain uses TRBV9 and TRBJ2-7; D is unresolved. The CDR3 length is 13 residues. From germline, CDR1 is SGDLS and CDR2 YYNGEE. V was clipped by 0 bases and J by 7 bases, with 11 bases between them. The CDR3 DNA sequence: TGTGCCAGCAGCGTAGGTGCAGGTGGTGAGCAGTACTTC. Translated: CASSVGAGGEQYF. Variable domain in full (rest from reference TRBV9 and TRBJ2-7): DSGVTQTPKHLITATGQRVTLRCSPRSGDLSVYWYQQSLDQGLQFLIQYYNGEERAKGNILERFSAQQFPDLHSELNLSSLELGDSALYFCASSVGAGGEQYFGPGTRLTVT.

The chain uses TRBV27 and TRBJ1-1, with D maybe TRBD1 (6 bases). CDR1 is MNHEY, CDR2 SMNVEV, per germline (reference sequence). The CDR3 is made up of 12 amino acids. V was clipped by 3 bases and J by 12 bases, with 14 bases between them. CDR3 protein: CASSFGTGRSFF. Here the CDR3 DNA reads TGTGCCAGCAGTTTCGGAACAGGGAGATCTTTCTTT.

The rearrangement joins TRBV6-1 to TRBJ2-7; D might be TRBD2 (5 bases). V lost 5 bases to trimming and J lost 7 bases, with 15 bases between them. This CDR3 spans 13 amino acids. Germline V lookup: CDR1 MNHNS, CDR2 SASEGT. CDR3 protein: CASSTLASGEQYF. The CDR3 coding sequence is TGTGCCAGCAGTACTCTAGCATCGGGGGAGCAGTACTTC.

As regards this clone: Just one base apart from a much larger clone, this may be a read error. This specimen includes other DNA sequences encoding the same CDR3. This CDR3 reads CASSLGNEQYF. The CDR3 DNA sequence: TGTGCCAGCAGCTTAGGCAACGAGCAGTACTTC. The J gene is TRBJ2-7, the V gene TRBV7-2; D uncertain. V shed 1 base and J shed 5 bases, with 3 bases lying between them. Germline assignment: CDR1 SGHTA and CDR2 FQGNSA. This CDR3 is 11 amino acids long.

J is TRBJ1-2 and V is TRBV27; D is unresolved. This CDR3 is 13 amino acids long. In germline, CDR1 is MNHEY, CDR2 SMNVEV (reference sequence). Trimming removed 2 bases from V and 4 bases from J, with 8 bases in between. CDR3 DNA: TGTGCCAGCAGTTTAAACCCGATCTATGGCTACACCTTC. It encodes CASSLNPIYGYTF.

In this sample, this clone turned up a few times. This chain joins TRBV4-1 and TRBJ2-1, with unresolved D. Germline assignment: CDR1 MGHRA and CDR2 YSYEKL. This CDR3 has 13 residues. Trimming left V 1 base short and J 5 bases short, with 6 bases between. The CDR3 here is CASSQAGNNEQFF. The CDR3 nucleotides are TGCGCCAGCAGCCAAGCCGGTAACAATGAGCAGTTCTTC.

The chain carries TRBV7-9 and TRBJ2-1, with TRBD2 matching 13 bases. This CDR3 has 19 amino acids. CDR1 SEHNR and CDR2 FQNEAQ come from the germline V gene (reference sequence). Trimming at V came to 1 base and at J to 7 bases, leaving 13 bases not matched to a gene. The CDR3 loop reads CASSLDLPTSGRGINEQFF. The CDR3 DNA reads as TGTGCCAGCAGCTTAGACCTCCCTACTAGCGGGAGGGGTATTAATGAGCAGTTCTTC.

V and J are TRBV4-3 and TRBJ1-4; a possible D gene is TRBD1 (5 bases). V was shortened by 0 bases and J by 14 bases, with 19 bases between the two germline ends. Germline-derived CDR1 and CDR2 are LGHNA and YSLEER. CDR3 length: 15 residues. Here the CDR3 DNA reads TGCGCCAGCAGCCAAGATCGACTAGCAGGGCGTGTGCTGTTTTTT. Translating gives CASSQDRLAGRVLFF.

This chain joins TRBV5-1 and TRBJ2-1; no definite D call. Between the trimmed V and J ends, which lost 3 bases and 7 bases, there was a span of 11 bases. Germline CDR1 reads SGHRS; CDR2 reads YFSETQ. The CDR3 covers 13 residues. As DNA, the CDR3 is TGCGCCAGCAGCTACCCAGGTGAGAATGAGCAGTTCTTC. It specifies CASSYPGENEQFF.

This chain joins TRBV6-1 and TRBJ1-3; no reliable D call. Germline loops: CDR1 MNHNS, CDR2 SASEGT. The CDR3 contains 16 residues. Trimming removed 2 bases at V and 0 bases at J, with 11 bases between. The CDR3 reads CASSELRLASGNTIYF. DNA for the CDR3: TGTGCCAGCAGTGAATTGAGACTTGCCTCTGGAAACACCATATATTTT.

J is TRBJ2-7 and V is TRBV5-1, with 9 bases lining up with TRBD1. Germline CDR1 reads SGHRS; CDR2 reads YFSETQ. The CDR3 totals 15 residues. The ends lost 4 bases at V and 4 bases at J; junction bases unmatched: 9. The DNA of the CDR3 is TGCGCCAGCAGCCGAGGCCGGACAGGGGCGTACGAGCAGTACTTC. As protein: CASSRGRTGAYEQYF.

V is TRBV2 and J is TRBJ2-2; a weak D match, TRBD2 (6 bases). Germline V gene lookup returns CDR1 SNHLY and CDR2 FYNNEI. The CDR3 runs 14 residues. V dropped 8 bases and J dropped 3 bases, with 13 bases sitting between them. The chain's CDR3 is CASAEGRYTGELFF. The CDR3 DNA sequence: TGTGCCAGCGCGGAGGGTCGGTACACCGGGGAGCTGTTTTTT.

The chain has TRBV2 and TRBJ1-1; a possible D gene is TRBD1 (6 bases). Trimming left V 2 bases short and J 6 bases short, with 10 bases between. The V gene's germline CDR1 is SNHLY and CDR2 FYNNEI. The CDR3 contains 13 residues. As DNA, the CDR3 is TGTGCCAGCAGTGAATGGGCAGGGGCTGAAGCTTTCTTT. This sequence encodes CASSEWAGAEAFF.

The rearrangement joins TRBV9 to TRBJ2-7, with D perhaps matching TRBD1 (6 bases). Germline V lookup: CDR1 SGDLS, CDR2 YYNGEE. The CDR3 consists of 13 residues. V was trimmed by 3 bases and J by 5 bases, leaving 12 bases between them. CDR3 sequence: CASSGGPTNEQYF. In DNA form, the CDR3 reads TGTGCCAGCAGCGGGGGGCCAACGAACGAGCAGTACTTC. Combining the CDR3 with reference TRBV9 and TRBJ2-7 gives the whole variable domain DSGVTQTPKHLITATGQRVTLRCSPRSGDLSVYWYQQSLDQGLQFLIQYYNGEERAKGNILERFSAQQFPDLHSELNLSSLELGDSALYFCASSGGPTNEQYFGPGTRLTVT.

The chain couples TRBV28 to TRBJ1-1; D call uncertain. Trimming shortened V by 7 bases and J by 1 base, and 22 bases separated the two germline ends. The germline CDR1 and CDR2 sequences are MDHEN and SYDVKM. The CDR3 length is 17 residues. The CDR3 DNA reads as TGTGCCAGCACCCCCCTCACCCCCGGACGGGGGAACACTGAAGCTTTCTTT. It translates to CASTPLTPGRGNTEAFF.

This chain connects TRBV28 to TRBJ2-1; 9 nucleotides align to TRBD2. Germline CDR1 and CDR2: MDHEN and SYDVKM. The CDR3 is 16 residues long. After removal of 2 bases from V and 2 bases from J, the junction contained 4 bases not matched to a gene. The CDR3 DNA is TGTGCCAGCAGTTTAAGGACTAGCGAACCCTACAATGAGCAGTTCTTC. It is translated as CASSLRTSEPYNEQFF. Full variable domain (outside the CDR3, taken from reference TRBV28 and TRBJ2-1): DVKVTQSSRYLVKRTGEKVFLECVQDMDHENMFWYRQDPGLGLRLIYFSYDVKMKEKGDIPEGYSVSREKKERFSLILESASTNQTSMYLCASSLRTSEPYNEQFFGPGTRLTVL.

Remarks on this clone: This specimen includes other DNA sequences encoding the same CDR3. The chain is built from TRBV30 and TRBJ1-1, with 7 bases lining up with TRBD1. Germline-derived CDR1 and CDR2 are GTSNPN and SVGIG (reference sequence). The junction had 0 bases not matched to a gene; V was cut back by 1 base and J by 1 base. The CDR3 extends over 13 amino acids. CDR3 sequence (DNA): TGTGCCTGGAGTGGGACAGGGAACACTGAAGCTTTCTTT. It is translated as CAWSGTGNTEAFF. The full variable domain, its missing parts supplied by reference TRBV30 and TRBJ1-1, is SQTIHQWPATLVQPVGSPLSLECTVEGTSNPNLYWYRQAAGRGLQLLFYSVGIGQISSEVPQNLSASRPQDRQFILSSKKLLLSDSGFYLCAWSGTGNTEAFFGQGTRLTVV.

V and J are TRBV19 and TRBJ1-1; D gene unclear. Trimming cost V 5 bases and J 1 base, with 8 bases left between them. This CDR3 contains 13 residues. Germline V gene lookup returns CDR1 LNHDA and CDR2 SQIVND (reference sequence). CDR3 bases: TGTGCCAGTAGTCCTCCCGCGAACACTGAAGCTTTCTTT. Amino acids: CASSPPANTEAFF.